These 25 T cell receptor beta chains were sequenced from one sample in a study of T cells after yellow fever vaccination. TCRdb analysed the 5' RACE reads with MiXCR anew, one entry per CDR3 protein. The sample lists hundreds of thousands of distinct CDR3 sequences, about 13% seen once, with over 13% in the top ten. Here the sequenced sample was PBMCs, taken on the day of the yellow fever booster vaccination. The receptors originated from a young man who received the YFV17D yellow fever vaccine.

Many counts were recorded for this clonotype. The junction departs from germline at one end; a sequencing error may be responsible. This chain connects TRBV7-2 to TRBJ2-2; tentatively, D is TRBD2 (5 bases). Germline CDR1 is SGHTA and CDR2 is FQGNSA. This CDR3 comprises 13 residues. CDR3 protein: CASSLARTGELFF. DNA for the CDR3: TGTGCCAGCAGTTTAGCGCGAACCGGGGAGCTGTTTTTT.

The rearrangement links TRBV6-2 or TRBV6-3 to TRBJ2-5; D gene uncertain. Trimming left V 9 bases short and J 3 bases short, with 11 bases between. Germline V gives CDR1 MNHEY, CDR2 SVGEGT. This CDR3 spans 12 amino acids. CDR3 residues: CAREDGKETQYF. DNA of the CDR3: TGTGCCAGGGAAGACGGTAAAGAGACCCAGTACTTC.

The chain employs TRBV29-1 and TRBJ1-1; D not resolved. This CDR3 comprises 11 residues. Germline V CDR1 and CDR2: SQVTM, ANQGSEA. V lost 5 bases and J 1 base, leaving 5 bases between the germline ends. The CDR3 loop reads CSVYRNTEAFF. CDR3 DNA: TGCAGCGTTTACAGGAACACTGAAGCTTTCTTT.

This clonotype was seen a few times. The V call is TRBV27, the J call TRBJ1-2; 8 nucleotides line up with TRBD1. The CDR3 is 16 amino acids. Germline lookup yields CDR1 MNHEY and CDR2 SMNVEV (reference sequence). The junction had 12 bases not matched to a gene; V was cut back by 5 bases and J by 4 bases. CDR3 region: CASSPLNRGGGYGYTF. In DNA, the CDR3 is TGTGCCAGCAGTCCCCTTAACAGGGGGGGCGGCTATGGCTACACCTTC.

The V gene is TRBV24-1, the J gene TRBJ2-2; 9 nucleotides line up with TRBD1. Trimming cost V 4 bases and J 6 bases; bases outside gene matches: 5. The CDR3 length is 15 residues. Germline V gene sequence: CDR1 KGHDR, CDR2 SFDVKD. CDR3 nucleotide sequence: TGTGCCACCAGTGAAGCAACAGGGGGCCCCGGGGAGCTGTTTTTT. Amino acid sequence: CATSEATGGPGELFF.

This clonotype was observed many times. J is TRBJ2-7 and V is TRBV12-3 or TRBV12-4; D not certain. CDR3 length: 14 amino acids. Trimming took 2 bases from V and 1 from J, leaving 9 bases between them. The CDR3 DNA reads as TGTGCCAGCAGTTTACAAGCTGGTTCCTACGAGCAGTACTTC. Protein product: CASSLQAGSYEQYF.

This clonotype has a handful of counts. The gene calls are TRBV12-3 or TRBV12-4 and TRBJ2-1, with D possibly being TRBD2 (6 bases). CDR3 length: 15 amino acids. V was pared by 2 bases and J by 5 bases, with 13 bases between. Here the CDR3 reads CASSLLAAGNNEQFF. The CDR3, as DNA: TGTGCCAGCAGTTTACTGGCCGCGGGAAACAATGAGCAGTTCTTC.

J is TRBJ1-1 and V is TRBV19; 8 nucleotides agree with TRBD1. V was clipped by 5 bases and J by 1 base; unmatched bases: 6. CDR1 is LNHDA and CDR2 is SQIVND in the germline V gene (reference sequence). This CDR3 is 15 amino acids long. The CDR3 DNA reads as TGTGCCAGTAGTCTGGGACAGGCGACGAACACTGAAGCTTTCTTT. It codes for CASSLGQATNTEAFF.

In this sample, this clonotype turned up a few times. The chain is built from TRBV6-2 or TRBV6-3 and TRBJ1-1, with a possible D match to TRBD1 (5 bases). V was clipped by 4 bases and J by 1 base, with 16 bases between them. The CDR3 length is 16 residues. CDR1 MNHEY and CDR2 SVGEGT come from the germline V gene. Here the CDR3 DNA reads TGTGCCAGCAGTTTGGGCAGGGTATACGGGAACACTGAAGCTTTCTTT. As protein: CASSLGRVYGNTEAFF.

The chain joins TRBV20-1 to TRBJ2-1, with 8 nucleotides matching TRBD2. Trimming at V came to 5 bases and at J to 9 bases, leaving 9 bases not matched to a gene. Germline assignment: CDR1 DFQATT and CDR2 SNEGSKA (reference sequence). The CDR3 has 13 residues. The CDR3 region is CSALAGGRGEQFF. The CDR3 DNA is TGCAGTGCTTTGGCGGGAGGCCGGGGTGAGCAGTTCTTC.

This clonotype was counted only a few times. The rearrangement links TRBV2 to TRBJ2-4, with 9 positions matching TRBD1. V dropped 3 bases and J dropped 1; count of bases not matched to a gene: 4. This CDR3 contains 16 residues. CDR1 is SNHLY and CDR2 is FYNNEI in the germline V gene. Here the CDR3 reads CASSDRDRDAKNIQYF. CDR3 bases: TGTGCCAGCAGTGACCGGGACAGGGACGCCAAAAACATTCAGTACTTC.

This clonotype was found many times. The junction differs from germline at one of its ends, possibly a read error. The chain employs TRBV5-1 and TRBJ2-5, with TRBD2 matching over 12 bases. The CDR3 runs 14 residues. Germline V gene sequence: CDR1 SGHRS, CDR2 YFSETQ. In DNA form, the CDR3 reads TGTGCCAGCTCACCGGGACTAGCGGGAGAGACCCAGTACTTC. This sequence encodes CASSPGLAGETQYF.

This clonotype occurred many times. The V gene is TRBV6-2 or TRBV6-3, the J gene TRBJ2-1; no clear D. The germline V gene has CDR1 MNHEY and CDR2 SVGEGT. The ends were cut back, 0 bases at V and 0 bases at J, with 3 bases in the middle. CDR3 length equals 14 residues. The CDR3 is CASSYSDSYNEQFF. Written as DNA, the CDR3 is TGTGCCAGCAGTTACTCGGACTCCTACAATGAGCAGTTCTTC.

This clonotype was recorded at least ten times. The CDR3 loop is CASSRDRYEQYF. For the CDR3, the DNA is TGCGCCAGCAGCAGGGACAGGTACGAGCAGTACTTC. V usage is TRBV5-1 and J usage is TRBJ2-7, with 8 nucleotides matching TRBD1. Losses at the gene ends were 4 bases for V and 4 bases for J; bases not matched to a gene: 1. The CDR3 is 12 amino acids. Germline CDR1 SGHRS, CDR2 YFSETQ.

This clonotype turned up a few times. The rearrangement joins TRBV10-3 to TRBJ2-1, with D uncertain. Between the trimmed V and J ends, which lost 6 bases and 0 bases, there was a span of 9 bases. CDR1 ENHRY and CDR2 SYGVKD come from the germline V gene. The CDR3 is made up of 14 amino acids. For the CDR3, the DNA is TGTGCCATCAGGGTTCAGAGCTCCTACAATGAGCAGTTCTTC. Amino acid sequence: CAIRVQSSYNEQFF.

The V call is TRBV5-4, the J call TRBJ2-3; 7 bases fit TRBD2. The CDR3 covers 16 residues. In germline, CDR1 is SGHNT, CDR2 YYREEE (reference sequence). Germline trimming cut 4 bases from V and 0 bases from J; bases unmatched to any gene: 8. The CDR3 DNA reads TGTGCCAGCAGCCCCGGGACTAACCCTAGCACAGATACGCAGTATTTT. It specifies CASSPGTNPSTDTQYF.

The rearrangement links TRBV20-1 to TRBJ2-4; D is uncertain. Trimming stripped 5 bases from V and 7 bases from J, with 12 bases between. The CDR3 has 12 amino acids. Germline CDR1 DFQATT, CDR2 SNEGSKA (reference sequence). The CDR3 loop reads CSAPSGGNIQYF. The CDR3 nucleotides read TGCAGTGCTCCTTCGGGTGGGAACATTCAGTACTTC.

This clonotype occurred a few times. The rearrangement joins TRBV6-5 to TRBJ2-5; D is possibly TRBD2 (6 bases). The germline V gene encodes CDR1 MNHEY and CDR2 SVGAGI. This CDR3 contains 14 residues. V was shortened by 4 bases and J by 1 base, with 10 bases between the two germline ends. The CDR3 loop reads CASSSWEAQETQYF. The CDR3 bases are TGTGCCAGCAGTTCTTGGGAGGCCCAAGAGACCCAGTACTTC.

A single count supports this clonotype. The V gene is TRBV20-1, the J gene TRBJ2-1; 7 bases agree with TRBD2. V was pared by 6 bases and J by 0 bases, with 8 bases of the junction left unmatched. The CDR3 length is 15 residues. Germline loops: CDR1 DFQATT, CDR2 SNEGSKA (reference sequence). The CDR3 DNA follows: TGCAGTGCCCCACCGGGCGGGAGCTCCTACAATGAGCAGTTCTTC. Translating it yields CSAPPGGSSYNEQFF.

V is TRBV27 and J is TRBJ2-7; 7 bases are shared with TRBD1. Trimming removed 5 bases from V and 4 bases from J; junction bases left unmatched: 8. Germline values: CDR1 MNHEY, CDR2 SMNVEV (reference sequence). This CDR3 contains 14 residues. The CDR3 sequence: CASSTNTGAYEQYF. Written as DNA, the CDR3 is TGTGCCAGCAGTACCAACACAGGGGCATACGAGCAGTACTTC.

Only a few counts were recorded for this clonotype. This chain links TRBV19 with TRBJ2-2, with D unresolved. This CDR3 region has 13 residues. The germline CDR1 and CDR2 sequences are LNHDA and SQIVND (reference sequence). V was pared by 5 bases and J by 8 bases, with 12 bases between. CDR3 in amino acids: CASSPWREGELFF. The CDR3 region has the DNA TGTGCCAGTAGTCCTTGGAGAGAGGGGGAGCTGTTTTTT.

The J gene is TRBJ2-3, the V gene TRBV5-1; 9 bases are a match to TRBD1. The CDR3 covers 18 residues. The germline V gene encodes CDR1 SGHRS and CDR2 YFSETQ. The junction had 19 bases not matched to a gene; V was cut back by 7 bases and J by 4 bases. The CDR3 DNA follows: TGCGCCAGCCGTAACTCTCCTTCCGGGACAGGGTCCGCAGATACGCAGTATTTT. It codes for CASRNSPSGTGSADTQYF. Complete variable domain (other parts from reference TRBV5-1 and TRBJ2-3): KAGVTQTPRYLIKTRGQQVTLSCSPISGHRSVSWYQQTPGQGLQFLFEYFSETQRNKGNFPGRFSGRQFSNSRSEMNVSTLELGDSALYLCASRNSPSGTGSADTQYFGPGTRLTVL.

Only a few counts were recorded for this clonotype. The rearrangement links TRBV7-2 to TRBJ2-1, with D unclear. The CDR3 sequence is 13 residues long. Germline V CDR1 and CDR2: SGHTA, FQGNSA. Trimming shortened V by 5 bases and J by 10 bases, and 15 bases separated the two germline ends. The CDR3 spells CASSRNAMGEQFF. CDR3 DNA sequence: TGTGCCAGCAGCCGGAACGCAATGGGGGAGCAGTTCTTC.

A few counts support this clonotype. J is TRBJ1-2 and V is TRBV12-3 or TRBV12-4; 7 bases map to TRBD1. CDR3 length: 14 amino acids. The junction had 7 bases not matched to a gene; V was cut back by 2 bases and J by 7 bases. The DNA for the CDR3 is TGTGCCAGCAGTTTAAATACAGGGGAGCGTGGCTACACCTTC. Its translation: CASSLNTGERGYTF.

V usage is TRBV20-1 and J usage is TRBJ1-1, with D hard to call. CDR1 DFQATT and CDR2 SNEGSKA come from the germline V gene (reference sequence). This CDR3 region has 10 residues. Trimming took off 3 bases at V and 4 bases at J, with 3 bases between the two ends. CDR3 in DNA: TGCAGTGCTAGGTTCACTGAAGCTTTCTTT. Its protein is CSARFTEAFF.